This TCR beta chain comes out of a study of cytomegalovirus exposure and HLA in healthy donors. Study observations and caveats: Earlier results showed most TCR beta V segments being productive about 87% or about 30% of the time. Indistinguishable V segments, including TRBV6-2 and TRBV6-3, were excluded.

This clone was seen only a few times. Its antigen is undetermined. Amplification used 60 Vbeta primers and 13 Jbeta primers. Assay: immunoSEQ multiplex PCR; the TCRdb copy retains only in-frame clones and omits some. Among about 190,000 clones listed, roughly 81% were seen once. CDR1 and CDR2 (germline): GTSNPN, SVGIG (reference sequence). The length of the CDR3 is 14 residues. V shed 2 bases, J shed 11 bases, and the junction held 13 bases outside the gene matches. The sample was PBMCs. The sequence was obtained from a woman under 40 in good health and CMV-seropositive. The chain links TRBV30 to TRBJ2-7; 9 bases are a match to TRBD1. The CDR3 DNA sequence: TGTGCCTGGAGTTTCAGACAGGGGGATTTTAACAAGTACTTC. This sequence encodes CAWSFRQGDFNKYF.